This TCR beta chain derives from a study of CD8 T cells in ankylosing spondylitis. TCRdb reprocessed the 5' RACE reads with MiXCR, giving one entry per CDR3 protein. The top ten clones hold almost 30% of a sample with around 160,000 distinct CDR3 sequences, around 10% of them seen once. V trimming: 3 bases; J trimming: 5 bases; junction bases outside the gene matches: 7. The CDR3 extends over 15 amino acids. CDR1 is SGHTA and CDR2 is FQGNSA in the germline V gene. Input material: blood, either unsorted or a sorted T cell fraction (not recorded which). V gene TRBV7-2 combines with J gene TRBJ2-3; TRBD2 matches at 8 bases. This receptor was identified in a male donor with ankylosing spondylitis or in good health (not recorded which). Here the CDR3 reads CASSFKAGAGDTQYF. For the CDR3, the DNA is TGTGCCAGCAGCTTCAAAGCGGGGGCCGGAGATACGCAGTATTTT.